This T cell receptor beta chain was recovered during a study of blood T cells in healthy people across ages (dated by TCRdb to between 2014 and 2017). Concerning the study at large: In model experiments, template switching captured roughly one uniquely barcoded TCR beta cDNA molecule for every two T cells. To track age-related changes in TCR beta repertoire diversity, the study relied on deep sequencing normalized with unique cDNA molecular identifiers. Four age groups were formed from the donors: young (average roughly 16 years), middle-aged (less than 40), aged (more than 55) and long-lived (less than 85). Donors of different ages were randomly distributed across sequencing lanes to avoid experimental bias. For two donors (one aged 18 to 30 and one aged 80 or older), the study analyzed two additional independent replicas of 1 million unique cDNA reads from the same blood draw. What the study reported, not specific to this receptor: Since profiling was done on bulk unsorted PBMCs, naive and antigen-experienced compartments could not be conclusively compared. Estimates of total diversity from one million sequenced T cells were regarded as lower bounds and underestimates. There was a strong correlation between observed TCR beta diversity and the percentage of naive T cells measured by flow cytometry. As age increased, observed TCR beta diversity per million T cells dropped in a roughly linear way, and a significant reduction was already evident by age roughly 36. Compared with the aged group, the long-lived group had more naive CD4+ T cells, fewer expanded clones and increased TCR diversity, suggesting age selection. The CMV infection status of donors was not known, potentially confounding age-related changes in expanded clonotypes.

This clonotype was counted at least ten times. Its antigen specificity is not known. No much larger clonotype is one base removed from it; base qualities were not supplied. Receptor libraries were prepared by 5' RACE. The sequencing machine was an Illumina HiSeq 2500. A second PCR of about 7 to 12 cycles was run with a J-beta primer mix and a sample-barcoded 5' primer. A unique molecular identifier was introduced onto each TCR beta cDNA molecule by a template-switch 5' adaptor carrying 12 random nucleotides. Each sample yielded at least 2.5 million CDR3-containing paired-end reads. All of the RNA was converted into first-strand cDNA using the Mint cDNA synthesis kit, with a TRBC-specific oligonucleotide serving as the primer. All cDNA was treated with uracil-DNA glycosylase and then went through a first 18-cycle PCR with the universal primers M1SS and BC2_uni_R. As for the authors' bioinformatics: Normalization of each sample was performed by random selection of 1 million high-quality reads, each carrying a distinct molecular identifier. Reads with shared molecular identifiers were discarded instead of being binned into consensus sequences. MiTCR, run with a Q25 quality threshold and the strictest error-elimination algorithm, handled CDR3 identification, clonotype clustering and error correction. A nonparametric unseen species model using Euler transformation provided a lower-bound estimate of total TCR beta diversity. Using fastp trimming at Q25 and MiXCR clonotype assembly, TCRdb reanalyzed the public sequencing data and kept in-frame beta chains. Rows are unified per CDR3 protein, each entry keeping the most common DNA and genes. TCRdb's processing, not the study's, gives the V and J calls here. The sample yields around 870,000 distinct CDR3 sequences; 25% to 35% were counted once. Of the sample, approximately 15% is held by the ten largest clones.

The approximately 40 donors, aged about 6 to 95 years, were systemically healthy Caucasian individuals from Russia. Approximately 9 milliliters of peripheral blood were collected from each donor into EDTA-treated Vacutainer tubes. Ficoll-Paque density-gradient centrifugation was used to isolate PBMCs, with at least 6.5 million per sample. Total RNA was extracted from PBMCs with Trizol reagent, with at least 6 micrograms obtained per sample. For every donor, flow cytometry on a PBMC aliquot measured the percentage of naive CD45RAhigh/CD27high T cells. V gives up 3 bases and J gives up 3 bases, and the segment between their germline ends measures 10 bases. Including the terminal cysteine and phenylalanine, the CDR3 comprises 14 residues. Of all the DNA, just the CDR3 is kept, 42 bases in frame from base 1.

The TCR comes from a woman of 80 years or more in good health. The sample consisted of blood. Recombination linked TRBV12-3 or TRBV12-4 to TRBJ2-3, with TRBD2 tentatively as D gene (6 bases match). The CDR3 region has the sequence CASSFWGRTDTQYF. The nucleotide sequence reads TGTGCCAGCAGTTTTTGGGGGAGGACAGATACGCAGTATTTT.